The 5 T cell receptor beta chains reported below all come from one sample, sequenced in a study of shared clonotypes between healthy human individuals. CD45RO-negative CD8 cells positively selected for CCR7 made up the naive population, which excluded terminally differentiated effector memory CD45RA+ cells. The repertoire was sequenced with immunoSEQ multiplex PCR; TCRdb's copy has only in-frame clones and lacks some. The sample lists approximately 1.9 million clones, over 85% occurring once. The sample was naive CD8+ T cells from PBMCs. These TCRs come from a man aged 18 to 29 in good health. Some clones in this sample may be carry-over from other donors' samples.

The chain carries TRBV5-1 and TRBJ2-7, with a tentative D call TRBD2 (5 bases). The germline V gene encodes CDR1 SGHRS and CDR2 YFSETQ. The CDR3 consists of 14 residues. V lost 4 bases and J lost 6, with 17 bases in between. CDR3 sequence: CASSTGIRNPEQYF. CDR3 coding DNA: TGCGCCAGCAGCACCGGGATAAGGAATCCCGAGCAGTACTTC.

Turning to this clone: This sample includes further DNA sequences coding for the same CDR3. CDR3 loop: CASSVGAGISYEQYF. The CDR3 region has the DNA TGTGCCAGCAGCGTAGGGGCCGGGATCAGCTACGAGCAGTACTTC. The V gene is TRBV9, the J gene TRBJ2-7; D may be TRBD2 (5 bases). Germline-derived CDR1 and CDR2 are SGDLS and YYNGEE. This CDR3 has 15 residues. V shed 0 bases and J shed 3 bases, with 13 bases lying between them. Full variable domain (outside the CDR3, taken from reference TRBV9 and TRBJ2-7): DSGVTQTPKHLITATGQRVTLRCSPRSGDLSVYWYQQSLDQGLQFLIQYYNGEERAKGNILERFSAQQFPDLHSELNLSSLELGDSALYFCASSVGAGISYEQYFGPGTRLTVT.

The J gene is TRBJ2-5, the V gene TRBV28, with D perhaps matching TRBD1 (6 bases). CDR3 size: 13 residues. V lost 6 bases and J 7 bases, leaving 15 bases between the germline ends. CDR1 and CDR2 from the germline V gene are MDHEN and SYDVKM. The CDR3 here is CASRQGSLGTQYF. The CDR3 DNA reads as TGTGCCAGCAGACAGGGATCGCTCGGGACCCAGTACTTC.

The gene calls are TRBV4-2 and TRBJ2-3; D gene uncertain. The CDR3 spans 18 residues. Germline CDR1 and CDR2: LGHNA and YNFKEQ. The V gene lost 0 bases and the J gene lost 0 bases, with 16 bases spanning the gap. Here the CDR3 reads CASSQETLEWTSTDTQYF. DNA for the CDR3: TGTGCCAGCAGCCAAGAGACCCTCGAGTGGACCAGCACAGATACGCAGTATTTT.

The V call is TRBV27, the J call TRBJ2-3; D is possibly TRBD1 or TRBD2 (5 bases each). This CDR3 region has 14 residues. V lost 3 bases and J 4 bases, leaving 11 bases between the germline ends. Per germline, CDR1 MNHEY and CDR2 SMNVEV (reference sequence). This CDR3 reads CASSFGTPPDTQYF. CDR3 DNA sequence: TGTGCCAGCAGTTTCGGGACCCCCCCAGATACGCAGTATTTT.